The 11 T cell receptor beta chains in this list originate from one sample, sequenced in a study of Tregs in tolerant kidney transplant recipients. Related graft donors supplied nonmyeloablative bone marrow transplants, and mixed chimerism was transient. The protocol was immunoSEQ multiplex PCR, while the TCRdb copy is restricted to in-frame clones and leaves out a portion. The sample shows approximately 90,000 clones, 93% of them seen only once. The source material was CD4+ T cells from blood (PBMCs), sampled 12 months after the transplant. The receptor source for this set is a human patient who received a combined kidney and bone marrow transplant. The T cells may partly be graft donor cells.

The rearrangement joins TRBV2 to TRBJ2-5; 7 nucleotides align to TRBD1. Germline assignment: CDR1 SNHLY and CDR2 FYNNEI. The CDR3 runs 14 residues. With V trimmed by 4 bases and J by 2 bases, 4 bases remained unmatched. CDR3 nucleotide sequence: TGTGCCAGCAGTGTTTTGGGACAGCAAGAGACCCAGTACTTC. It yields the protein CASSVLGQQETQYF.

As regards this clone: The same CDR3 arises from other DNA sequences in this sample as well. The V and J genes are TRBV11-2 and TRBJ1-2, with D unresolved. Germline V gene lookup returns CDR1 SGHAT and CDR2 FQNNGV. CDR3 length: 13 residues. Trimming stripped 2 bases from V and 4 bases from J, with 8 bases between. The chain's CDR3 is CASSLRTVYGYTF. The CDR3 nucleotides read TGTGCCAGCAGCTTAAGGACTGTCTATGGCTACACCTTC.

This clone showed up just once. The CDR3 loop is CASNGVSGGRQFF. CDR3 DNA: TGTGCCAGCAACGGGGTTAGCGGGGGCCGGCAGTTCTTC. The gene calls are TRBV2 and TRBJ2-1, with 9 bases aligning to TRBD2. CDR1 is SNHLY, CDR2 FYNNEI, per germline. The CDR3 has 13 residues. The V gene end was trimmed by 7 bases and the J gene end by 12 bases; junction bases not matched to a gene: 10.

The gene calls are TRBV10-3 and TRBJ1-1; 7 positions match TRBD1. Per germline, CDR1 ENHRY and CDR2 SYGVKD. This CDR3 region has 13 residues. Germline trimming cut 6 bases from V and 7 bases from J; bases unmatched to any gene: 8. CDR3 bases: TGTGCCATCAGGGTCAGGGGGACCGGTGAAGCTTTCTTT. This codes for CAIRVRGTGEAFF.

The rearrangement uses TRBV9 and TRBJ1-3; D not certain. The CDR3 runs 15 residues. V gave up 3 bases and J gave up 1 base, with 11 bases separating them. Germline CDR1 reads SGDLS; CDR2 reads YYNGEE. The CDR3 region has the DNA TGTGCCAGCAGCGGAGGGCTGGGGTCTGGAAACACCATATATTTT. Amino acids: CASSGGLGSGNTIYF.

V and J are TRBV28 and TRBJ1-2, with no clear D. The length of the CDR3 is 15 residues. Germline V gene data show CDR1 as MDHEN and CDR2 as SYDVKM. With 1 base removed from V and 0 bases from J, the gap between germline ends came to 9 bases. CDR3 sequence reads: CASSLYPRANYGYTF. DNA of the CDR3: TGTGCCAGCAGTTTATATCCCCGAGCTAACTATGGCTACACCTTC.

The gene calls are TRBV7-2 and TRBJ2-1; possible D gene TRBD2, 5 bases. Germline values: CDR1 SGHTA, CDR2 FQGNSA. With 1 base removed from V and 1 base from J, the gap between germline ends came to 20 bases. The length of the CDR3 is 19 residues. The CDR3 here is CASSLVHGILPNSYNEQFF. The CDR3 DNA sequence: TGTGCCAGCAGCTTAGTTCACGGGATCTTGCCGAATTCCTACAATGAGCAGTTCTTC.

The rearrangement joins TRBV7-3 to TRBJ2-5; unclear D gene. Trimming pared 0 bases from V and 0 bases from J, leaving 5 bases between. The length of the CDR3 is 14 residues. Germline CDR1 reads SGHTA; CDR2 reads FQGTGA. CDR3 in amino acids: CASSLTVNQETQYF. The CDR3 DNA sequence: TGTGCCAGCAGCTTAACTGTAAACCAAGAGACCCAGTACTTC.

V and J are TRBV30 and TRBJ2-5; unclear D gene. The DNA end favors TRBJ2-7, so the J call may be wrong. From germline, CDR1 is GTSNPN and CDR2 SVGIG (reference sequence). The CDR3 spans 11 residues. CDR3 sequence: CAWSVLYEQYF. CDR3 in DNA: TGTGCCTGGAGTGTACTCTACGAGCAGTACTTC.

The chain has TRBV5-1 and TRBJ2-1; 8 bases agree with TRBD2. The CDR3 runs 14 residues. Germline V gene lookup returns CDR1 SGHRS and CDR2 YFSETQ. The ends lost 3 bases at V and 3 bases at J; junction bases unmatched: 2. The CDR3, as DNA: TGCGCCAGCAGCTCCACTAGCGGCTACAATGAGCAGTTCTTC. Its translation is CASSSTSGYNEQFF.

The chain links TRBV30 to TRBJ2-5; 11 bases align to TRBD2. The CDR3 has 14 amino acids. Germline loops: CDR1 GTSNPN, CDR2 SVGIG (reference sequence). V gave up 4 bases and J gave up 11 bases; unmatched junction bases: 12. The CDR3: CAWKASGGQIEQYF. For the CDR3, the DNA is TGTGCCTGGAAGGCTAGCGGGGGGCAAATTGAGCAGTACTTC.